Listed below are T cell receptor beta chains from one sample, sequenced in a study of T-cell memory formation after mild COVID-19. TCRdb passed the 5' RACE reads through MiXCR, listing each CDR3 protein once. The table lists around 300,000 distinct CDR3 sequences, roughly 8% of them singletons. What was sequenced was PBMCs or a T cell subset sorted from them (not recorded which). These receptors all come from a man younger than 35 who had mild COVID-19 (a few samples of this study predate the infection). Cell type and time point are not known. Both conserved end residues are part of each CDR3. A D gene is named only where the DNA matches it firmly. The size entry is marked missing in some rows and otherwise reads once, few, many or a size class.

D gene,CDR3 length,clone size,J gene,V gene,CDR3 DNA,CDR3 protein
TRBD1,17,NA,TRBJ2-5,TRBV5-1,TGCGCCAGCAGCTTGGGCCCAGGGGGCCGTTACCAAGAGACCCAGTACTTC,CASSLGPGGRYQETQYF
NA,14,few,TRBJ1-5,TRBV20-1,TGCAGTGCCCAGACCGATTATAGCAATCAGCCCCAGCATTTT,CSAQTDYSNQPQHF
TRBD1,15,NA,TRBJ1-3,TRBV29-1,TGCAGCGTTGGTGCGGCAGGGGGGTTTGGAAACACCATATATTTT,CSVGAAGGFGNTIYF
NA,13,NA,TRBJ1-2,TRBV9,TGTGCCAGCAGTGTCCCGGGGTCGGAAGGCTACACCTTC,CASSVPGSEGYTF
NA,14,NA,TRBJ2-2,TRBV10-3,TGTGCCATCAGTGAGTCGAATAGAGCCGGGGAGCTGTTTTTT,CAISESNRAGELFF
NA,15,few,TRBJ1-2,TRBV12-3/TRBV12-4,TGTGCCAGCAGTCCCGGGGACCAGGGGTCCTATGGCTACACCTTC,CASSPGDQGSYGYTF
TRBD2,15,many,TRBJ2-1,TRBV27,TGTGCCAGCACCACTCCTAGCGGGGGTGGAAATGAGCAGTTCTTC,CASTTPSGGGNEQFF
NA,13,few,TRBJ2-7,TRBV24-1,TGTGCCACCAGTGACCCATGGACGGGAGAGCAGTACTTC,CATSDPWTGEQYF
NA,13,NA,TRBJ1-6,TRBV30,TGTGCCTCCACCGGGGCCGAGAATTCACCCCTCCACTTT,CASTGAENSPLHF
NA,14,NA,TRBJ2-3,TRBV30,TGTGCCTGGAGTGATGGGGCTAGCACAGATACGCAGTATTTT,CAWSDGASTDTQYF
TRBD2,17,few,TRBJ2-1,TRBV2,TGTGCCAGCAGTGATCCTCGCGGGGGGGCTTCCTACAATGAGCAGTTCTTC,CASSDPRGGASYNEQFF
TRBD2,20,few,TRBJ2-5,TRBV11-1,TGTGCCAGCAGCTTAGCGGGCCCACTCGGACTAGCGGGGGCTCAAGAGACCCAGTACTTC,CASSLAGPLGLAGAQETQYF
NA,12,NA,TRBJ2-7,TRBV12-5,TGTGCTAGTGGTTTGGTGTCCTACGAGCAGTACTTC,CASGLVSYEQYF
NA,14,many,TRBJ2-5,TRBV12-3/TRBV12-4,TGTGCCAGCAGTTTACTTTCCAGACAAGAGACCCAGTACTTC,CASSLLSRQETQYF
TRBD1,15,NA,TRBJ2-3,TRBV7-8,TGTGCCAGCAGCTTTACAGGGGTGGGGACAGATACGCAGTATTTT,CASSFTGVGTDTQYF
NA,15,few,TRBJ2-5,TRBV18,TGTGCCAGCTCACCACCGTCGGAGGCCCAAGAGACCCAGTACTTC,CASSPPSEAQETQYF
NA,13,many,TRBJ1-6,TRBV12-3/TRBV12-4,TGTGCCAGCAGTTCCGGGGCTGATTCACCCCTCCACTTT,CASSSGADSPLHF
TRBD1,17,NA,TRBJ2-6,TRBV9,TGTGCCAGCAGCCCCCGGACAGGCCTCTCTGGGGCCAACGTCCTGACTTTC,CASSPRTGLSGANVLTF
TRBD2,15,few,TRBJ2-5,TRBV30,TGTGCCTGGAGTGTACTAGCGGGGGGGCCAGAGACCCAGTACTTC,CAWSVLAGGPETQYF
TRBD1,15,many,TRBJ1-3,TRBV3-1,TGTGCCAGCAGTCAGACAGGGCATGCTGGAAACACCATATATTTT,CASSQTGHAGNTIYF
TRBD2,19,NA,TRBJ2-2,TRBV11-2,TGTGCCAGCAGCTTAGGCGGACTAGCGGGGCCCCAGGGGACCGGGGAGCTGTTTTTT,CASSLGGLAGPQGTGELFF
NA,17,NA,TRBJ1-5,TRBV6-5,TGTGCCAGCAGTTACTCGGCCTCAGGGGCAGGCAATCAGCCCCAGCATTTT,CASSYSASGAGNQPQHF
TRBD1,17,NA,TRBJ2-6,TRBV19,TGTGCCAGTAGTACGGGACAGCACATAGGTGGGGCCAACGTCCTGACTTTC,CASSTGQHIGGANVLTF
NA,14,many,TRBJ2-7,TRBV7-2,TGTGCCAGCACCCTTTGGGGTGGCTCCTACGAGCAGTACTTC,CASTLWGGSYEQYF
NA,16,few,TRBJ2-7,TRBV14,TGTGCCAGCAGCCAAGATCCCGGGAAATTCTCCTACGAGCAGTACTTC,CASSQDPGKFSYEQYF
NA,16,NA,TRBJ2-3,TRBV7-9,TGTGCCAGCAGCCCCCAGGCTAGCCTTACCACAGATACGCAGTATTTT,CASSPQASLTTDTQYF
TRBD1,14,many,TRBJ1-4,TRBV7-2,TGTGCCAGCAGCCTGGACAGGGCAAATGAAAAACTGTTTTTT,CASSLDRANEKLFF
NA,14,few,TRBJ1-5,TRBV3-1,TGTGCCAGCAGCCAAGTTGGACAGAATCAGCCCCAGCATTTT,CASSQVGQNQPQHF
TRBD1,14,NA,TRBJ1-5,TRBV5-1,TGCGCCAGCAGCCAGGGACAGGAGGGACAGCCCCAGCATTTT,CASSQGQEGQPQHF
NA,13,many,TRBJ1-2,TRBV18,TGTGCCAGCTCCCCAAGGCCAGGGGATGGCTACACCTTC,CASSPRPGDGYTF
TRBD1,17,NA,TRBJ2-1,TRBV29-1,TGCAGCGTCACAACGGAACAGGGGAGTTCCCGTTACAATGAGCAGTTCTTC,CSVTTEQGSSRYNEQFF
TRBD1,15,NA,TRBJ2-7,TRBV18,TGTGCCAGCTCACCCCGGACAGGGGACAGCTACGAGCAGTACTTC,CASSPRTGDSYEQYF
NA,11,few,TRBJ2-1,TRBV30,TGTGCCTGGAGTGTACAGAGCGAGCAGTTCTTC,CAWSVQSEQFF
NA,13,NA,TRBJ2-2,TRBV6-5,TGTGCCAGTGCCCCGGTGAACACCGGGGAGCTGTTTTTT,CASAPVNTGELFF
TRBD2,18,few,TRBJ2-3,TRBV4-1,TGCGCCAGCAGCCAATTTACCGCGACAGCCCGGCGGGGGGATACGCAGTATTTT,CASSQFTATARRGDTQYF
NA,15,few,TRBJ2-3,TRBV7-3,TGTGCCAGCAGCTTAAATGCAGGTCACACAGATACGCAGTATTTT,CASSLNAGHTDTQYF
NA,13,few,TRBJ1-2,TRBV6-5,TGTGCCAGCAGTTACTTGGACGGGTATGGCTACACCTTC,CASSYLDGYGYTF
NA,14,NA,TRBJ1-5,TRBV4-1,TGCGCCAGCAGCCAAGAAGGGGCGAAACAGCCCCAGCATTTT,CASSQEGAKQPQHF
NA,11,few,TRBJ2-7,TRBV6-2/TRBV6-3,TGTGCCAGCAGTTATTCCGCGGAGCAGTACTTC,CASSYSAEQYF
NA,14,NA,TRBJ2-1,TRBV7-3,TGTGCCAGCAGCTTAGAATCCACGAACAATGAGCAGTTCTTC,CASSLESTNNEQFF
NA,17,NA,TRBJ1-2,TRBV20-1,TGCAGTGCTAGTGGGGCAGGGACCTCACAGGTGGACTATGGCTACACCTTC,CSASGAGTSQVDYGYTF
NA,17,NA,TRBJ2-2,TRBV7-9,TGTGCCAGCAGCCCAGGCCTTTTCCAACCGAACACCGGGGAGCTGTTTTTT,CASSPGLFQPNTGELFF
NA,14,NA,TRBJ2-3,TRBV7-2,TGTGCCAGCAGCTTAGGAGACTCACTAGATACGCAGTATTTT,CASSLGDSLDTQYF
NA,15,NA,TRBJ2-2,TRBV7-7,TGTGCTAGCAGCTTCCGGGACACATTCACCGGGGAGCTGTTTTTT,CASSFRDTFTGELFF
TRBD1,15,few,TRBJ2-5,TRBV4-3,TGCGCCAGCAGCACCCCGACAGGGTTGAGGGAGACCCAGTACTTC,CASSTPTGLRETQYF
TRBD1,16,few,TRBJ2-3,TRBV27,TGTGCCAGCAGTCTACTTCCGGGACAGGGACCAGATACGCAGTATTTT,CASSLLPGQGPDTQYF
NA,13,NA,TRBJ2-3,TRBV10-3,TGTGCCATCAGGCCGGGAAGCACAGATACGCAGTATTTT,CAIRPGSTDTQYF
NA,14,NA,TRBJ1-2,TRBV6-1,TGTGCCAGCAGTGAAACGGGGCTTAACTATGGCTACACCTTC,CASSETGLNYGYTF
TRBD1,16,many,TRBJ2-2,TRBV25-1,TGTGCCACCCTTCGGGAAGGGACAGCTAACACCGGGGAGCTGTTTTTT,CATLREGTANTGELFF
NA,12,few,TRBJ1-4,TRBV5-1,TGCGCCAGCCGGCCAAATAATGAAAAACTGTTTTTT,CASRPNNEKLFF
NA,13,few,TRBJ2-5,TRBV7-2,TGTGCCAGCAGCCCACGGCAGGGTCAGACCCAGTACTTC,CASSPRQGQTQYF
NA,16,NA,TRBJ2-1,TRBV20-1,TGCAGTGCTAGAGATCCGGACTCTAAAGGGGTCAATGAGCAGTTCTTC,CSARDPDSKGVNEQFF
NA,13,many,TRBJ2-2,TRBV29-1,TGCAGCGTTGACAGGGTGGGAACCGGGGAGCTGTTTTTT,CSVDRVGTGELFF
NA,10,NA,TRBJ2-1,TRBV24-1,TGTGCCACCATTGGGGATGAGCAGTTCTTC,CATIGDEQFF
NA,14,many,TRBJ2-5,TRBV7-2,TGTGCCAGCCAAATACCAGGGTTTTTGGAGACCCAGTACTTC,CASQIPGFLETQYF